A single sample is the source of the 21 T cell receptor beta chains below, sequenced in a study of blood T cell repertoires in COVID-19. Sequencing was performed with immunoSEQ multiplex PCR; in TCRdb, only in-frame clones are kept and a portion is missing. The sample contains about 300,000 clones, around 90% of which appear only once. The sequenced sample consisted of PBMCs or T cells enriched from blood (not recorded which). The receptors were sampled from a man aged 60 to 75 who had recovered from COVID-19.

A word on this clone: At the DNA level, this CDR3 is encoded by other sequences in the same sample as well. The rearrangement uses TRBV4-1 and TRBJ1-1; 9 positions agree with TRBD1. The germline gives CDR1 MGHRA, CDR2 YSYEKL. V was pared by 1 base and J by 2 bases, with 2 bases of the junction left unmatched. The CDR3 runs 15 residues. The CDR3 spells CASSQAGQGNTEAFF. The DNA for the CDR3 is TGCGCCAGCAGCCAAGCGGGACAGGGTAACACTGAAGCTTTCTTT.

V gene TRBV4-3 combines with J gene TRBJ2-7; D possibly corresponds to TRBD1 (7 bases). Germline CDR1 and CDR2: LGHNA and YSLEER. CDR3 length equals 15 residues. Trimming pared 2 bases from V and 2 bases from J, leaving 13 bases between. CDR3 bases: TGCGCCAGCAGCCAAAATCCAGGGGGGCCCTACGAGCAGTACTTC. Translating it yields CASSQNPGGPYEQYF.

The chain employs TRBV7-9 and TRBJ2-3; a possible D gene is TRBD1 (5 bases). Germline V CDR1 and CDR2: SEHNR, FQNEAQ (reference sequence). Deletions cut 6 bases from V and 4 bases from J, with 11 bases between. This CDR3 has 13 residues. The CDR3 sequence is CASSLPGSDTQYF. The CDR3 DNA is TGTGCCAGCAGTCTTCCAGGGTCAGATACGCAGTATTTT.

The J gene is TRBJ2-7, the V gene TRBV24-1; 8 nucleotides line up with TRBD1. The CDR3 spans 14 residues. Germline V gives CDR1 KGHDR, CDR2 SFDVKD. Trimming took 4 bases from V and 5 from J; bases not matched to a gene: 6. The CDR3 loop is CATSESGTGNEQYF. The CDR3 DNA reads as TGTGCCACCAGTGAATCCGGGACAGGCAACGAGCAGTACTTC.

The gene calls are TRBV5-1 and TRBJ1-3, with a weak D call TRBD1 (5 bases). The CDR3 has 15 residues. V dropped 0 bases and J dropped 4 bases, with 11 bases sitting between them. Germline V lookup: CDR1 SGHRS, CDR2 YFSETQ. DNA of the CDR3: TGCGCCAGCAGCTTGGGGAGGGGATACGGAAACACCATATATTTT. This codes for CASSLGRGYGNTIYF.

The chain couples TRBV7-3 to TRBJ2-7, with D perhaps TRBD1 (6 bases). The germline gives CDR1 SGHTA, CDR2 FQGTGA. V lost 5 bases and J 3 bases, leaving 14 bases between the germline ends. The length of the CDR3 is 14 residues. CDR3 nucleotides: TGTGCCAGCAGCCAATCTCACAGGGACTACGAGCAGTACTTC. As protein: CASSQSHRDYEQYF.

The chain uses TRBV11-3 and TRBJ2-7; D is uncertain. Germline CDR1 SGHNT, CDR2 YENEEA. V gave up 3 bases and J gave up 2 bases, with 8 bases separating them. The CDR3 covers 13 residues. CDR3 bases: TGTGCCAGCAGCTTTGGGCAGGCCTACGAGCAGTACTTC. The encoded protein is CASSFGQAYEQYF.

The table lists this clone with a few counts. The V and J genes are TRBV6-1 and TRBJ1-1, with a possible D match to TRBD1 (5 bases). The CDR3 is 15 amino acids. Trimming stripped 3 bases from V and 1 base from J, with 12 bases between. Germline values: CDR1 MNHNS, CDR2 SASEGT. The CDR3 DNA reads TGTGCCAGCAGTGACGCGGGACGGCCGAACACTGAAGCTTTCTTT. Translating it yields CASSDAGRPNTEAFF.

This clone appeared a few times. As DNA, the CDR3 is TGCGCCAGCAGCCGCGACAGGGAGGATGGCTACACCTTC. It specifies CASSRDREDGYTF. The rearrangement uses TRBV5-1 and TRBJ1-2, with 7 bases that match TRBD1. There are 13 residues in the CDR3. V shed 4 bases and J 6 bases; nucleotides not matched to a gene: 6. Per germline, CDR1 SGHRS and CDR2 YFSETQ. Based on the CDR3 plus reference TRBV5-1 and TRBJ1-2, the full variable domain is KAGVTQTPRYLIKTRGQQVTLSCSPISGHRSVSWYQQTPGQGLQFLFEYFSETQRNKGNFPGRFSGRQFSNSRSEMNVSTLELGDSALYLCASSRDREDGYTFGSGTRLTVV.

The chain joins TRBV6-5 to TRBJ2-3; D perhaps matches TRBD2 (6 bases). Germline V CDR1 and CDR2: MNHEY, SVGAGI. The CDR3 spans 16 residues. Trimming left V 0 bases short and J 5 bases short, with 15 bases between. Here the CDR3 DNA reads TGTGCCAGCAGTTACTCAGCTAGCGCGGACGGAGATACGCAGTATTTT. This codes for CASSYSASADGDTQYF.

The count of this clone is one. V and J are TRBV15 and TRBJ1-2; weak D call: TRBD1 (5 bases). CDR1 is LNHNV, CDR2 YYDKDF, per germline (reference sequence). V lost 3 bases to trimming and J lost 7 bases, with 12 bases between them. CDR3 length: 13 amino acids. The CDR3 spells CATSRGGQGGYTF. CDR3 DNA sequence: TGTGCCACCAGCAGGGGGGGTCAGGGTGGCTACACCTTC.

This rearrangement joins TRBV18 to TRBJ1-1, with 9 bases identical to TRBD1. Looked up from germline, CDR1 is KGHSH and CDR2 is LQKENI. The CDR3 loop spans 14 amino acids. J gave up 4 bases and V 4 bases, and 4 bases lay outside the gene matches. CDR3 region: CASSLQGARTEAFF. CDR3 in DNA: TGTGCCAGCTCACTACAGGGGGCCCGCACTGAAGCTTTCTTT.

CDR3 amino acids: CASSSRGDGYEQYF. In nucleotides, the CDR3 is TGTGCCAGCAGCTCCCGGGGGGACGGCTACGAGCAGTACTTC. The rearrangement uses TRBV7-9 and TRBJ2-7; 7 nucleotides align to TRBD2. The CDR3 has 14 amino acids. Germline loops: CDR1 SEHNR, CDR2 FQNEAQ (reference sequence). The V gene end was trimmed by 4 bases and the J gene end by 3 bases; junction bases not matched to a gene: 6.

Turning to this clone: This sample also contains other DNA sequences that code for the same CDR3. The J gene is TRBJ1-1, the V gene TRBV5-1, with D perhaps matching TRBD1 (6 bases). The germline V and J ends were trimmed by 3 bases and 4 bases, with 10 bases remaining between them. Germline assignment: CDR1 SGHRS and CDR2 YFSETQ. The CDR3 totals 13 residues. CDR3 sequence (DNA): TGCGCCAGCAGCTCTCAGGGGAGCACTGAAGCTTTCTTT. Its protein is CASSSQGSTEAFF. The full variable domain, completed using reference TRBV5-1 and TRBJ1-1, is KAGVTQTPRYLIKTRGQQVTLSCSPISGHRSVSWYQQTPGQGLQFLFEYFSETQRNKGNFPGRFSGRQFSNSRSEMNVSTLELGDSALYLCASSSQGSTEAFFGQGTRLTVV.

The chain has TRBV11-2 and TRBJ2-2; 12 bases line up with TRBD2. With 0 bases clipped from V and 3 bases from J, the junction kept 5 bases outside the gene matches. Germline V gene sequence: CDR1 SGHAT, CDR2 FQNNGV. This CDR3 has 18 amino acids. The CDR3 DNA is TGTGCCAGCAGCTTAGATCCCAGACTAGCGGGAGACACCGGGGAGCTGTTTTTT. Protein: CASSLDPRLAGDTGELFF. The full variable domain, completed using reference TRBV11-2 and TRBJ2-2, is EAGVAQSPRYKIIEKRQSVAFWCNPISGHATLYWYQQILGQGPKLLIQFQNNGVVDDSQLPKDRFSAERLKGVDSTLKIQPAKLEDSAVYLCASSLDPRLAGDTGELFFGEGSRLTVL.

The chain uses TRBV18 and TRBJ2-3; 10 positions match TRBD2. Trimming took 1 base from V and 6 from J; bases not matched to a gene: 19. The CDR3 has 20 residues. CDR1 is KGHSH, CDR2 LQKENI, per germline. The CDR3 reads CASSPLDRPSGRAIRDTQYF. The CDR3 DNA sequence: TGTGCCAGCTCACCACTGGACCGACCCAGCGGGAGGGCCATTAGGGATACGCAGTATTTT. The whole variable domain, filled in from reference TRBV18 and TRBJ2-3, reads NAGVMQNPRHLVRRRGQEARLRCSPMKGHSHVYWYRQLPEEGLKFMVYLQKENIIDESGMPKERFSAEFPKEGPSILRIQQVVRGDSAAYFCASSPLDRPSGRAIRDTQYFGPGTRLTVL.

This clone was counted between two and nine times. The genes are TRBV28 and TRBJ1-2, with no clear D. Trimming stripped 3 bases from V and 4 bases from J, with 6 bases between. Germline assignment: CDR1 MDHEN and CDR2 SYDVKM. CDR3 length: 12 residues. The CDR3 DNA is TGTGCCAGCAGTTTGCGTTCCTATGGCTACACCTTC. This sequence encodes CASSLRSYGYTF.

The chain's CDR3 is CASSLVSVNTGELFF. For the CDR3, the DNA is TGCGCCAGCAGCTTGGTTTCGGTGAACACCGGGGAGCTGTTTTTT. The genes are TRBV5-1 and TRBJ2-2; the D is unclear. Germline values: CDR1 SGHRS, CDR2 YFSETQ. V dropped 0 bases and J dropped 1 base, with 7 bases sitting between them. This CDR3 has 15 residues. The full variable domain, with the rest looked up from reference TRBV5-1 and TRBJ2-2, is KAGVTQTPRYLIKTRGQQVTLSCSPISGHRSVSWYQQTPGQGLQFLFEYFSETQRNKGNFPGRFSGRQFSNSRSEMNVSTLELGDSALYLCASSLVSVNTGELFFGEGSRLTVL.

The chain recombines TRBV12-3 or TRBV12-4 with TRBJ2-2; 8 nucleotides agree with TRBD1. The CDR3 loop spans 13 amino acids. Losses at the gene ends were 5 bases for V and 6 bases for J; bases not matched to a gene: 2. The CDR3 nucleotides are TGTGCCAGCAGTCCACAGGGGGCCGGGGAGCTGTTTTTT. Protein sequence: CASSPQGAGELFF.

This clone was detected only once. This rearrangement joins TRBV2 to TRBJ2-6; a weak D match, TRBD1 (5 bases). Trimming cost V 8 bases and J 0 bases, with 17 bases left between them. CDR3 size: 17 residues. Germline CDR1 SNHLY, CDR2 FYNNEI. CDR3 loop: CASRPLIQASGANVLTF. The CDR3 DNA is TGTGCCAGCCGACCTTTAATACAGGCCTCTGGGGCCAACGTCCTGACTTTC. Using reference TRBV2 and TRBJ2-6 for the parts outside the CDR3, the full variable domain is EPEVTQTPSHQVTQMGQEVILRCVPISNHLYFYWYRQILGQKVEFLVSFYNNEISEKSEIFDDQFSVERPDGSNFTLKIRSTKLEDSAMYFCASRPLIQASGANVLTFGAGSRLTVL.

The J gene is TRBJ2-1, the V gene TRBV6-2 or TRBV6-3; 12 positions agree with TRBD2. Germline V gives CDR1 MNHEY, CDR2 SVGEGT. The CDR3 totals 15 residues. J lost 7 bases, V lost 4 bases, and 5 bases had no gene match. CDR3 in amino acids: CASSFLGLAGNEQFF. The DNA for the CDR3 is TGTGCCAGCAGTTTCCTAGGACTAGCGGGGAATGAGCAGTTCTTC.